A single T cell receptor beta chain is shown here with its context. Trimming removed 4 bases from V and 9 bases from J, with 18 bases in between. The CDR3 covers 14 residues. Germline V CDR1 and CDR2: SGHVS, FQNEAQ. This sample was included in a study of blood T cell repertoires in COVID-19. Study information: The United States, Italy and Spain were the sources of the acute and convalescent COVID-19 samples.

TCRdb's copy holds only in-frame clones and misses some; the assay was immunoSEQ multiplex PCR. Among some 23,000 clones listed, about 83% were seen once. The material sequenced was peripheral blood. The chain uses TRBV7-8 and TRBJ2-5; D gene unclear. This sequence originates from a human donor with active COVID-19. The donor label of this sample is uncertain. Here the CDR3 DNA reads TGTGCCAGCAGCTCGCCCTTAGGAGTTCGGGCCCAGTACTTC. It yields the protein CASSSPLGVRAQYF. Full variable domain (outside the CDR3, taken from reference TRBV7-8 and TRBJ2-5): GAGVSQSPRYKVAKRGQDVALRCDPISGHVSLFWYQQALGQGPEFLTYFQNEAQLDKSGLPSDRFFAERPEGSVSTLKIQRTQQEDSAVYLCASSSPLGVRAQYFGPGTRLLVL.